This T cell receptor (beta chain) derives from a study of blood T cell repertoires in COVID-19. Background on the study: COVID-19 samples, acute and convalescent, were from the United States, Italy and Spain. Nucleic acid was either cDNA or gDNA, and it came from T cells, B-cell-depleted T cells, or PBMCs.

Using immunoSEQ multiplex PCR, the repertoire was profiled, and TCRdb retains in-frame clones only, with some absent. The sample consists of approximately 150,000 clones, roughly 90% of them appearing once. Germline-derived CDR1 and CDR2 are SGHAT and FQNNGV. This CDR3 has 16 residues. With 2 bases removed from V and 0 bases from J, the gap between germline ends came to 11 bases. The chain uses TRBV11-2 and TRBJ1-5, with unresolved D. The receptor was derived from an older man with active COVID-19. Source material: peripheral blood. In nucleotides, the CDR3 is TGTGCCAGCAGCTTACGGTTTAAGCTTAGCAATCAGCCCCAGCATTTT. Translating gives CASSLRFKLSNQPQHF.